The 32 T cell receptor beta chains given below trace back to one sample, sequenced in a study of shared clonotypes between healthy human individuals. Clones were read by immunoSEQ multiplex PCR, and TCRdb kept only the in-frame ones, dropping some. The sample records approximately 330,000 clones, over 70% being singletons. Material: memory CD4+ T cells sorted from blood. Sample subset: CD45RA-negative fraction. These receptors were collected from a man younger than 45 in good health.

This chain connects TRBV29-1 to TRBJ2-7; D is perhaps TRBD1 (5 bases). The CDR3 extends over 14 amino acids. V was trimmed by 4 bases and J by 3 bases, leaving 16 bases between them. The germline gives CDR1 SQVTM, CDR2 ANQGSEA. This CDR3 reads CSVAPGLSGYEQYF. The DNA of the CDR3 is TGCAGCGTTGCACCAGGGCTCTCAGGCTACGAGCAGTACTTC.

The gene calls are TRBV28 and TRBJ1-4, with TRBD1 as a possible D gene (6 bases). Germline V gene sequence: CDR1 MDHEN, CDR2 SYDVKM. CDR3 length: 15 amino acids. V shed 10 bases and J shed 0 bases, with 15 bases lying between them. CDR3 loop: CATSRRDTTNEKLFF. CDR3 bases: TGTGCCACTTCCCGCAGGGACACAACTAATGAAAAACTGTTTTTT.

V gene TRBV28 combines with J gene TRBJ2-5, with TRBD1 matching over 8 bases. The CDR3 is made up of 16 amino acids. V lost 5 bases to trimming and J lost 5 bases; unmatched junction nucleotides: 13. In germline, CDR1 is MDHEN, CDR2 SYDVKM. CDR3 amino acids: CASSLPGQGGWETQYF. CDR3 DNA sequence: TGTGCCAGCAGTCTCCCCGGACAGGGAGGTTGGGAGACCCAGTACTTC. Full variable domain (outside the CDR3, taken from reference TRBV28 and TRBJ2-5): DVKVTQSSRYLVKRTGEKVFLECVQDMDHENMFWYRQDPGLGLRLIYFSYDVKMKEKGDIPEGYSVSREKKERFSLILESASTNQTSMYLCASSLPGQGGWETQYFGPGTRLLVL.

V is TRBV4-3 and J is TRBJ1-1, with 9 bases that match TRBD1. Germline V gives CDR1 LGHNA, CDR2 YSLEER. Trimming at V came to 5 bases and at J to 10 bases, leaving 8 bases not matched to a gene. The CDR3 runs to 13 residues. CDR3 coding DNA: TGCGCCAGCAGCTACGGGACAGGGCGTCGAGCTTTCTTT. Protein: CASSYGTGRRAFF.

The chain combines TRBV5-1 with TRBJ2-1; possibly TRBD2 for D (6 bases). The CDR3 totals 15 residues. Germline V gives CDR1 SGHRS, CDR2 YFSETQ. Trimming cost V 0 bases and J 3 bases, with 10 bases left between them. CDR3 sequence (DNA): TGCGCCAGCAGCTTGGTCCAGGGAGGCTACAATGAGCAGTTCTTC. Protein sequence: CASSLVQGGYNEQFF.

This clone came up a few times. This chain joins TRBV4-1 and TRBJ2-7; D perhaps matches TRBD2 (5 bases). V shed 1 base and J shed 5 bases, with 18 bases lying between them. CDR3 length: 16 amino acids. In germline, CDR1 is MGHRA, CDR2 YSYEKL. CDR3 DNA: TGCGCCAGCAGCCAAGTCGCACTAGTTAAATTCGACGAGCAGTACTTC. Its protein is CASSQVALVKFDEQYF.

The chain uses TRBV14 and TRBJ1-2, with D perhaps TRBD1 (6 bases). The V end lost 1 base, the J end lost 7 bases, and 10 bases lay between the germline ends. The V gene's germline CDR1 is SGHDN and CDR2 FVKESK. CDR3 length: 13 amino acids. CDR3: CASSQAGAGGYTF. As DNA, the CDR3 is TGTGCCAGCAGCCAAGCAGGGGCGGGTGGCTACACCTTC.

This chain connects TRBV30 to TRBJ2-3; 9 bases agree with TRBD1. Germline assignment: CDR1 GTSNPN and CDR2 SVGIG (reference sequence). V lost 3 bases and J lost 3; bases outside the gene matches: 13. The CDR3 is 17 amino acids. The chain's CDR3 is CAWSPTGTGRVTDTQYF. In DNA, the CDR3 is TGTGCCTGGAGCCCGACCGGGACAGGGAGGGTTACAGATACGCAGTATTTT.

The chain joins TRBV5-1 to TRBJ2-1; the D gene is possibly TRBD1 (5 bases). Per the germline V gene, CDR1 is SGHRS and CDR2 is YFSETQ. The CDR3 sequence is 13 residues long. The V gene lost 8 bases and the J gene lost 0 bases, with 9 bases spanning the gap. The CDR3 loop reads CASKTASYNEQFF. The CDR3 DNA follows: TGCGCCAGTAAGACAGCCTCCTACAATGAGCAGTTCTTC. The full variable domain, completed using reference TRBV5-1 and TRBJ2-1, is KAGVTQTPRYLIKTRGQQVTLSCSPISGHRSVSWYQQTPGQGLQFLFEYFSETQRNKGNFPGRFSGRQFSNSRSEMNVSTLELGDSALYLCASKTASYNEQFFGPGTRLTVL.

This clone appeared a single time. The chain joins TRBV5-5 to TRBJ2-3, with 9 bases fitting TRBD2. The CDR3 totals 14 residues. The germline V gene has CDR1 SGHKS and CDR2 YYEKEE (reference sequence). With 2 bases clipped from V and 6 bases from J, the junction kept 4 bases outside the gene matches. CDR3 nucleotide sequence: TGTGCCAGCAGCTTAGGCGGGAGGGTGGATACGCAGTATTTT. The encoded protein is CASSLGGRVDTQYF.

The chain uses TRBV6-5 and TRBJ1-6; tentatively, D is TRBD1 (6 bases). V shed 2 bases and J shed 9 bases, with 11 bases lying between them. This CDR3 contains 14 residues. Per the germline V gene, CDR1 is MNHEY and CDR2 is SVGAGI. CDR3 coding DNA: TGTGCCAGCAGTTACAGTTCCAGGGGTTCACCCCTCCACTTT. Translation gives CASSYSSRGSPLHF.

The chain employs TRBV6-4 and TRBJ2-3, with 9 positions matching TRBD2. Looked up from germline, CDR1 is MRHNA and CDR2 is SNTAGT. The CDR3 is made up of 18 amino acids. Unmatched junction bases numbered 9, after V lost 0 bases and J lost 2 bases. CDR3 sequence reads: CASSDSFGASGNTDTQYF. The CDR3 nucleotides read TGTGCCAGCAGTGACTCGTTCGGGGCTAGCGGGAACACAGATACGCAGTATTTT.

The chain is built from TRBV5-1 and TRBJ2-3, with 8 bases aligning to TRBD2. This CDR3 comprises 18 residues. Trimming removed 1 base from V and 4 bases from J; junction bases left unmatched: 14. Germline assignment: CDR1 SGHRS and CDR2 YFSETQ. CDR3 DNA: TGCGCCAGCAGCTTGTGGGGAGGTAGCGGGAATAGACCAGATACGCAGTATTTT. As protein: CASSLWGGSGNRPDTQYF.

The V call is TRBV28, the J call TRBJ1-1, with unresolved D. CDR3 size: 12 residues. Germline V gene sequence: CDR1 MDHEN, CDR2 SYDVKM. Trimming stripped 6 bases from V and 11 bases from J, with 16 bases between. The CDR3 protein is CASSNLGREAFF. The CDR3 DNA reads as TGTGCCAGCAGCAATCTAGGGAGGGAGGCTTTCTTT. Drawing the rest from reference TRBV28 and TRBJ1-1, the complete variable domain is DVKVTQSSRYLVKRTGEKVFLECVQDMDHENMFWYRQDPGLGLRLIYFSYDVKMKEKGDIPEGYSVSREKKERFSLILESASTNQTSMYLCASSNLGREAFFGQGTRLTVV.

This rearrangement joins TRBV19 to TRBJ1-1; D gene ambiguous. Trimming left V 4 bases short and J 1 base short, with 10 bases between. Per the germline V gene, CDR1 is LNHDA and CDR2 is SQIVND (reference sequence). CDR3 length: 14 amino acids. CDR3 in amino acids: CASSTLMGNTEAFF. The CDR3 DNA sequence: TGTGCCAGTAGTACTTTAATGGGGAACACTGAAGCTTTCTTT. Variable domain in full (rest from reference TRBV19 and TRBJ1-1): DGGITQSPKYLFRKEGQNVTLSCEQNLNHDAMYWYRQDPGQGLRLIYYSQIVNDFQKGDIAEGYSVSREKKESFPLTVTSAQKNPTAFYLCASSTLMGNTEAFFGQGTRLTVV.

The chain links TRBV5-5 to TRBJ2-4; D remains unclear. CDR1 and CDR2 from the germline V gene are SGHKS and YYEKEE (reference sequence). V gave up 1 base and J gave up 6 bases, with 8 bases separating them. The CDR3 is 13 residues long. CDR3 loop: CASSLIVGNIQYF. The CDR3 nucleotides are TGTGCCAGCAGCTTGATAGTCGGAAACATTCAGTACTTC.

This clone was found once. The rearrangement links TRBV6-6 to TRBJ2-7; the match to TRBD1 covers 8 bases. The CDR3 covers 14 residues. J was trimmed by 2 bases and V by 6 bases; bases with no gene match: 6. Germline CDR1 and CDR2: MNHNY and SVGAGI (reference sequence). The DNA of the CDR3 is TGTGCCAGCAGACATCCGGGACAGGCCTACGAGCAGTACTTC. It specifies CASRHPGQAYEQYF.

The V call is TRBV11-2, the J call TRBJ2-1; D is unclear. Trimming shortened V by 5 bases and J by 12 bases, and 17 bases separated the two germline ends. Germline assignment: CDR1 SGHAT and CDR2 FQNNGV. The CDR3 length is 13 residues. CDR3 DNA: TGTGCCAGCAGCCGTACCGTGGAGTCGCCGCAGTTCTTC. Translation: CASSRTVESPQFF.

Concerning this clone: Other DNA sequences in this specimen translate into the identical CDR3. This chain connects TRBV7-9 to TRBJ2-1; D unresolved. From germline, CDR1 is SEHNR and CDR2 FQNEAQ (reference sequence). The CDR3 is 13 amino acids. The germline V and J ends were trimmed by 4 bases and 2 bases, with 6 bases remaining between them. In nucleotides, the CDR3 is TGTGCCAGCAGCTCTCTAGCCTACAATGAGCAGTTCTTC. Protein product: CASSSLAYNEQFF.

The chain combines TRBV6-1 with TRBJ1-5; D is uncertain. Looked up from germline, CDR1 is MNHNS and CDR2 is SASEGT. This CDR3 has 12 amino acids. Trimming stripped 8 bases from V and 1 base from J, with 6 bases between. The chain's CDR3 is CASSRSNQPQHF. The CDR3 coding sequence is TGTGCCAGCTCGCGGAGCAATCAGCCCCAGCATTTT.

This chain uses TRBV7-8 with TRBJ1-2, with unresolved D. Germline V gives CDR1 SGHVS, CDR2 FQNEAQ. V was shortened by 4 bases and J by 2 bases, with 11 bases between the two germline ends. The CDR3 contains 14 residues. The CDR3 DNA is TGTGCCAGCAGCTCTCAACCGGGAAACTATGGCTACACCTTC. This codes for CASSSQPGNYGYTF.

CDR3 sequence reads: CASSQDLITEAFF. The CDR3 coding sequence is TGTGCCAGCAGCCAAGATCTGATCACTGAAGCTTTCTTT. The V call is TRBV14, the J call TRBJ1-1; D unresolved. Trimming took off 0 bases at V and 4 bases at J, with 6 bases between the two ends. The CDR3 totals 13 residues. Germline V gene lookup returns CDR1 SGHDN and CDR2 FVKESK.

The chain employs TRBV14 and TRBJ2-7, with 11 bases aligning to TRBD2. Germline lookup yields CDR1 SGHDN and CDR2 FVKESK. This CDR3 has 15 amino acids. V shed 0 bases and J 7 bases; nucleotides not matched to a gene: 5. The CDR3 coding sequence is TGTGCCAGCAGCCAAGAACTAGCGGGAGTTTCAGAGCAGTACTTC. The encoded protein is CASSQELAGVSEQYF.

The J gene is TRBJ2-5, the V gene TRBV19, with D possibly TRBD2 on 5 matching bases. The DNA end is more similar to TRBJ2-7, so the J call may be wrong. Per germline, CDR1 LNHDA and CDR2 SQIVND (reference sequence). The CDR3 covers 13 residues. The CDR3 nucleotides are TGTGCCAGTGCAAAAGGGAGTTCCTACGAGCAGTACTTC. Translated, it gives CASAKGSSYEQYF.

The genes are TRBV29-1 and TRBJ1-5; 7 bases map to TRBD1. V was clipped by 4 bases and J by 6 bases; unmatched bases: 9. From germline, CDR1 is SQVTM and CDR2 ANQGSEA. The CDR3 covers 14 residues. CDR3 coding DNA: TGCAGCGTTGCCGACAGGGTGGATCGTCAGCCCCAGCATTTT. This codes for CSVADRVDRQPQHF.

CDR3 residues: CASSYGGRGLEQYF. CDR3 nucleotides: TGTGCCAGCAGTTACGGCGGCAGGGGGCTCGAGCAGTACTTC. This chain connects TRBV6-5 to TRBJ2-7; TRBD1 matches at 8 bases. V gave up 2 bases and J gave up 6 bases; unmatched junction bases: 6. This CDR3 spans 14 amino acids. From germline, CDR1 is MNHEY and CDR2 SVGAGI.

The CDR3 DNA follows: TGTGCCAGCACGGGAGGGGGCACAGATACGCAGTATTTT. Its translation: CASTGGGTDTQYF. The chain has TRBV2 and TRBJ2-3, with 8 positions matching TRBD2. Germline CDR1 is SNHLY and CDR2 is FYNNEI. Losses at the gene ends were 7 bases for V and 1 base for J; bases not matched to a gene: 1. The CDR3 runs 13 residues.

The chain has TRBV6-5 and TRBJ1-1; weak D call: TRBD1 (6 bases). The V and J ends lost 3 bases and 7 bases respectively, with 12 bases between them. The CDR3 runs 13 residues. Germline loops: CDR1 MNHEY, CDR2 SVGAGI. The DNA of the CDR3 is TGTGCCAGCAGTTATACTACAGGGATTGAAGCTTTCTTT. It yields the protein CASSYTTGIEAFF.

J is TRBJ1-1 and V is TRBV6-1, with D possibly matching TRBD1 (6 bases). V was cut by 3 bases and J by 6 bases, with 11 bases left in between. Germline V gives CDR1 MNHNS, CDR2 SASEGT. The length of the CDR3 is 13 residues. The chain's CDR3 is CASSDYRGAEAFF. The DNA of the CDR3 is TGTGCCAGCAGTGACTATAGGGGGGCTGAAGCTTTCTTT.

The chain carries TRBV10-1 and TRBJ1-4; the D gene is possibly TRBD1 (6 bases). The V gene's germline CDR1 is WNHNN and CDR2 SYGVQD (reference sequence). The germline V and J ends were trimmed by 10 bases and 10 bases, with 19 bases remaining between them. This CDR3 contains 13 residues. CDR3 coding DNA: TGCGCCACCTCGGCAGGGGTTGTAGGAAAACTGTTTTTT. It specifies CATSAGVVGKLFF.

J is TRBJ2-4 and V is TRBV7-2; 11 positions match TRBD2. Germline V gives CDR1 SGHTA, CDR2 FQGNSA. The CDR3 runs to 13 residues. V was clipped by 4 bases and J by 10 bases; unmatched bases: 3. This CDR3 reads CASSSTSGVIQYF. The CDR3 DNA reads TGTGCCAGCAGCTCGACTAGCGGGGTTATTCAGTACTTC.

This clone was detected a few times. Other DNA sequences within the sample encode an identical CDR3. The chain uses TRBV5-1 and TRBJ2-1; maybe TRBD2 (5 bases). V lost 0 bases, J lost 3 bases, and 10 bases lay in between. The CDR3 consists of 15 residues. Germline values: CDR1 SGHRS, CDR2 YFSETQ. DNA for the CDR3: TGCGCCAGCAGCTTGGATAGCGCTAACTACAATGAGCAGTTCTTC. Its protein product is CASSLDSANYNEQFF.